This TCR beta chain emerged from a study of shared clonotypes between healthy human individuals (dated by TCRdb to between 2020 and 2021). Context from the whole study: The cohort included three men and a couple of women between 18 and 49 years of age. Per donor, three plates each were used for CD4 naive and CD4 memory, two for CD8 naive, and one for CD8 memory. Leukapheresis yielded between about 0.8 and 8.9 billion PBMCs per donor. To estimate repertoire size and how much clonotype sharing occurs between individuals, the study deeply sequenced the blood TCR repertoires of five healthy adults. Libraries were prepared and TCR repertoires were sequenced by different laboratories using diverse techniques, in order to increase sequencing depth and limit assay-specific biases.

Healthy HIV-negative adults with no recently reported acute infections or vaccinations were included as donors. Every donor was a Caucasian adult living in Nashville, Tennessee, USA. Magnetic negative selection was used to enrich CD4+ T cells, after which naive cells were positively selected on CD45RA and the negative fraction became the memory subset. Blood was collected by leukapheresis, and PBMCs were isolated by Ficoll-Histopaque density gradient centrifugation and then cryopreserved in liquid nitrogen vapor phase. Purity and quantity of every magnetically sorted T cell population were checked by analytical flow cytometry. Each sorted fraction had its genomic DNA isolated and then quantified by UV absorbance on a Nanodrop 2000c. As for this clone: Its cognate antigen has yet to be identified. Base quality data are lacking; no much larger clone is found one base away. Other DNA sequences in the sample encode the same CDR3.

Using the deep immunoSEQ assay, TCR CDR3 regions were amplified from genomic DNA by multiplex PCR. For each cell subset, the extracted genomic DNA was distributed evenly across all wells of several immunoSEQ 96-well plates, and each plate served as one replicate. Each replicate PCR for sorted subsets received about 220 ng genomic DNA, equal to about 30,000 T cell genomes. Purified libraries were measured with a Qubit 3.0 fluorometer, size-checked on a Bioanalyzer 2100, and measured again with the KAPA Library Quantification kit. Every immunoSEQ 96-well plate was sequenced on a dedicated single-read 150-cycle Illumina NextSeq 550 flow cell. The authors processed their data as follows. Because only junctional sequences without quality scores were contained in the immunoSEQ output, filtering matching that applied to full-length reads could not be performed. Sequences were annotated with PyIR, a Python wrapper for IgBLAST v1.9, and V/J genes and CDR3 were assigned using IMGT germline references. Reads were filtered out if the reads had weak V/J assignments (E-value above 1e-6), no CDR3, stop codons, out-of-frame junctions, or ambiguous translated residues. V3J clonotypes were defined by identical inferred V gene, J gene, and CDR3 amino acid sequence. Percentage overlap between repertoires was computed as shared unique clonotypes divided by the size of the smaller repertoire. Repertoire richness was assessed with RTK rarefaction, the Chao1 estimator, and Recon v2.1 estimates of unobserved clonotypes. OLGA was used to compute generation probabilities for all TCRbeta clonotypes that the gDNA method yielded from a handful of donors. The immuneACCESS repertoire file appears here via TCRdb, limited to in-frame rearrangements. These files lack a portion of the clones; in checked studies, under half of the deficit traces to unresolved V genes, and the cause of the others is not known. Clonal size and the V and J genes are those of that table, whereas D and trimming came from the DNA. Counted in this sample were 2 million to 2.5 million clones; around 95% of them appeared once. The top ten constitute more than 0.1% of the sample.

The paper as a whole reports these results and caveats: Larger estimated clonotype richness was generally found for naive subsets than for memory subsets. Pairwise subsampling led to the expectation that sequencing depth would affect the degree of clonotype sharing among donors. Sampling was restricted to blood, and TCR repertoires in tissues likely differ from the TCR repertoires found in blood. The genetic and exposure-history diversity represented was limited by the small number of donors. Even with the large sequencing depth, rarefaction of the sorted-subset datasets indicated that sequencing was incomplete. Compared with non-shared clonotypes, clonotypes shared by all four sorted-subset donors had higher generation probabilities. Approximately 5% of naive CD4, 3.5% of naive CD8, roughly 2.4% of memory CD4, and 0.4% of memory CD8 clonotypes were shared across a handful of donors.

Reading the germline V gene gives CDR1 KGHSH and CDR2 LQKENI. The CDR3 starts with the cysteine, ends with the phenylalanine, and has 14 residues. Kept here is only the CDR3 DNA, which spans 42 bases and is read in frame from base 1. Deletion took 1 base off V and 0 bases off J, with a span of 6 bases between the germline ends. The material sequenced was naive CD4+ T cells sorted from blood. The label giving this sample's cell subset or site can be read as: CD45RA+ positively selected. This sequence originates from a man between 18 and 35 years old in good health. The sequence joins TRBV18 to TRBJ1-1, with the identity of the D gene unclear. The CDR3 reads CASSPQSMNTEAFF. The sequenced DNA is TGTGCCAGCTCACCACAGAGCATGAACACTGAAGCTTTCTTT.